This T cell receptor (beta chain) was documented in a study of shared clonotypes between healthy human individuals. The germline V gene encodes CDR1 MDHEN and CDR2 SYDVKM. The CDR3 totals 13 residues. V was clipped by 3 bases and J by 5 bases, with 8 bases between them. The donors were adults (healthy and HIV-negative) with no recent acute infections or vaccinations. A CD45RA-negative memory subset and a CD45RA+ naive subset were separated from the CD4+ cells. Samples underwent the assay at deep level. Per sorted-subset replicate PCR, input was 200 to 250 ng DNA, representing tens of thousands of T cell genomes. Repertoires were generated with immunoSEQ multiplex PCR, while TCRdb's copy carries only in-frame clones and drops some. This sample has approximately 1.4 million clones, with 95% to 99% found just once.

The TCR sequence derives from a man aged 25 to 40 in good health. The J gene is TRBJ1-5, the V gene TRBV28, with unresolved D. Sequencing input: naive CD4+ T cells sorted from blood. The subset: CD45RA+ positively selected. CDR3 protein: CASSFKGYQPQHF. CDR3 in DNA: TGTGCCAGCAGTTTTAAGGGATATCAGCCCCAGCATTTT.